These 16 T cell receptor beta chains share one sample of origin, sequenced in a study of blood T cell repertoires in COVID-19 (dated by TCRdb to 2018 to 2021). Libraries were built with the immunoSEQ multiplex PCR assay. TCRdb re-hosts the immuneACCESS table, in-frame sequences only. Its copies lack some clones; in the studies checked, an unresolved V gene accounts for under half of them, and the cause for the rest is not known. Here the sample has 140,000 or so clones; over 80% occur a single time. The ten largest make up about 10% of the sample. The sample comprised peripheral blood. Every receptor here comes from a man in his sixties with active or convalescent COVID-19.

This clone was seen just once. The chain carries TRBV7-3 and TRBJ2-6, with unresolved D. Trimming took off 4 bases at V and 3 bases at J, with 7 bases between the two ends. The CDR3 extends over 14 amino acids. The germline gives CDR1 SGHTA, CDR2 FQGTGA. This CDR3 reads CASSSTGGANVLTF. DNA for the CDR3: TGTGCCAGCAGCTCCACGGGTGGGGCCAACGTCCTGACTTTC.

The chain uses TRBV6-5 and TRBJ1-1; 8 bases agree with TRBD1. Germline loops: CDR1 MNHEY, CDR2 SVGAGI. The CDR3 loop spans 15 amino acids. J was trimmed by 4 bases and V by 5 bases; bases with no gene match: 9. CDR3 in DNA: TGTGCCAGCAGTAACCGGGACAGGTGGAGCACTGAAGCTTTCTTT. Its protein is CASSNRDRWSTEAFF.

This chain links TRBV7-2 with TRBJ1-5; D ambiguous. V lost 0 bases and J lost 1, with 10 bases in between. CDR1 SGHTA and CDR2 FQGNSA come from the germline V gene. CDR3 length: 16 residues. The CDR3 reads CASSLAGTESNQPQHF. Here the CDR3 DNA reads TGTGCCAGCAGCTTAGCGGGCACAGAAAGCAATCAGCCCCAGCATTTT.

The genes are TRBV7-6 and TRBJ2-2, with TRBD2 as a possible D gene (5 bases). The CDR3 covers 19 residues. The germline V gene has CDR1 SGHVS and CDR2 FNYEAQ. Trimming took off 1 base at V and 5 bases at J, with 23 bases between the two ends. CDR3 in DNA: TGTGCCAGCAGCTTAGATCCTAGCCCCCTTGCATCGGGTACCGGGGAGCTGTTTTTT. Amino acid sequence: CASSLDPSPLASGTGELFF.

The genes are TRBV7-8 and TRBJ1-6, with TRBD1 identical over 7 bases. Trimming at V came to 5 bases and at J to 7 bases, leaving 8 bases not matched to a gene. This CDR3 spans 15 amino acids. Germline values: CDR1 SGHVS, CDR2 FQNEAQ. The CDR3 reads CASSPNTGVNSPLHF. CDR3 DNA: TGTGCCAGCAGCCCCAATACAGGGGTAAATTCACCCCTCCACTTT.

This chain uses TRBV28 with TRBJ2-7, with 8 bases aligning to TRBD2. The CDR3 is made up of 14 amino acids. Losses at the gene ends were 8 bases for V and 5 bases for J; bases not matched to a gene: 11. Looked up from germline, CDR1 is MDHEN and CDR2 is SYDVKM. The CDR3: CASCPGGSTDEQYF. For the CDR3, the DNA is TGTGCCAGCTGTCCGGGGGGGAGCACGGACGAGCAGTACTTC.

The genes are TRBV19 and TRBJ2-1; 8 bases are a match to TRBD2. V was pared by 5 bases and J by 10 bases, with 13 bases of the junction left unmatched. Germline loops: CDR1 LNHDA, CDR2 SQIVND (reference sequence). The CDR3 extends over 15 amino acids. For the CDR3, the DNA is TGTGCCAGTAGTCCCCGCCGAGGCGGGACTAGGGAGCAGTTCTTC. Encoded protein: CASSPRRGGTREQFF.

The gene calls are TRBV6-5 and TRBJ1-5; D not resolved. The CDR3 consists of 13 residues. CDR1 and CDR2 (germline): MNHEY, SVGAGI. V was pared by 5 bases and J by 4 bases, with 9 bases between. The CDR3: CASSLNNNQPQHF. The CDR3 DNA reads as TGTGCCAGCAGTCTTAATAATAATCAGCCCCAGCATTTT.

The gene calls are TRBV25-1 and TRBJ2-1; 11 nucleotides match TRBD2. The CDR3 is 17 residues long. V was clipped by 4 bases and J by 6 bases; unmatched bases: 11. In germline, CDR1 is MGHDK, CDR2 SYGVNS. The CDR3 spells CASSVGTSGRFLNEQFF. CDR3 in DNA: TGTGCCAGCAGTGTAGGAACTAGCGGGAGATTCCTCAATGAGCAGTTCTTC. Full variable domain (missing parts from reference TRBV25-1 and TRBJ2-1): EADIYQTPRYLVIGTGKKITLECSQTMGHDKMYWYQQDPGMELHLIHYSYGVNSTEKGDLSSESTVSRIRTEHFPLTLESARPSHTSQYLCASSVGTSGRFLNEQFFGPGTRLTVL.

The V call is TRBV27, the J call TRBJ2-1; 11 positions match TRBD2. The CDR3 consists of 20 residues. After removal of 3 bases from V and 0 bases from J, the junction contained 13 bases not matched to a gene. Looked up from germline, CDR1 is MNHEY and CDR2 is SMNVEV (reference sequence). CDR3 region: CASSFLGGTSGPASYNEQFF. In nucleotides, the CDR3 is TGTGCCAGCAGTTTCCTGGGGGGGACTAGCGGTCCAGCCTCCTACAATGAGCAGTTCTTC.

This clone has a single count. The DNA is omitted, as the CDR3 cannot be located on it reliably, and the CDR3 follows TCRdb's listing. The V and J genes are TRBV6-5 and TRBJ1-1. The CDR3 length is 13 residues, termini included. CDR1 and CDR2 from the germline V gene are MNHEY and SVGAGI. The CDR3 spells CASSILADTEAFF.

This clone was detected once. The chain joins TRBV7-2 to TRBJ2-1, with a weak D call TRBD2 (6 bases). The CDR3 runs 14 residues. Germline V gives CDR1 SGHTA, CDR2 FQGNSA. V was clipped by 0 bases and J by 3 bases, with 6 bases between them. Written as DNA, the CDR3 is TGTGCCAGCAGCTTAGCGGGAGGCTACAATGAGCAGTTCTTC. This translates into CASSLAGGYNEQFF.

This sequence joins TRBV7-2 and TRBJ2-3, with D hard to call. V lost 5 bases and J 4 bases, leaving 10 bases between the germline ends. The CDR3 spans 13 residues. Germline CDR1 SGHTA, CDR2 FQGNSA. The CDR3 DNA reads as TGTGCCAGCAGCCCCTCACGGGCAGATACGCAGTATTTT. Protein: CASSPSRADTQYF. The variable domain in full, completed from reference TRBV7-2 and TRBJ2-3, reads GAGVSQSPSNKVTEKGKDVELRCDPISGHTALYWYRQSLGQGLEFLIYFQGNSAPDKSGLPSDRFSAERTGGSVSTLTIQRTQQEDSAVYLCASSPSRADTQYFGPGTRLTVL.

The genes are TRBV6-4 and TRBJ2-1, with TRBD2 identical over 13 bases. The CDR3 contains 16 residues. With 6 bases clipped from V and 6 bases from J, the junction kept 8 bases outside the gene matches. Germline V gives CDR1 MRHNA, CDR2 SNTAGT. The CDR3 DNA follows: TGTGCCAGCAGCAGACACGGGACTAGCGGGATCAATGAGCAGTTCTTC. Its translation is CASSRHGTSGINEQFF.

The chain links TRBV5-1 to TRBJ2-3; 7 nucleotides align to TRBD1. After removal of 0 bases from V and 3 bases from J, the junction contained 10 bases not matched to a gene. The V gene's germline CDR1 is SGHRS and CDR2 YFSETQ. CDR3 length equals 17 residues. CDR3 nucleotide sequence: TGCGCCAGCAGCTTGGCCCCGGCCAGGGGGAGAACAGATACGCAGTATTTT. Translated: CASSLAPARGRTDTQYF. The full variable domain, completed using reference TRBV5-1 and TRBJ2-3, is KAGVTQTPRYLIKTRGQQVTLSCSPISGHRSVSWYQQTPGQGLQFLFEYFSETQRNKGNFPGRFSGRQFSNSRSEMNVSTLELGDSALYLCASSLAPARGRTDTQYFGPGTRLTVL.

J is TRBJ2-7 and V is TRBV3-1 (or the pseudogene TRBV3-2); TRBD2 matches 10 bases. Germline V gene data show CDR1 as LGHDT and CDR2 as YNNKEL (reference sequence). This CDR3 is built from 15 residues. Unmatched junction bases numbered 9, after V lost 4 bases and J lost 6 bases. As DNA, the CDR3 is TGTGCCAGCAGCCCCGAAGCGGGAGGGCCTCTCGAGCAGTACTTC. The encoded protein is CASSPEAGGPLEQYF.